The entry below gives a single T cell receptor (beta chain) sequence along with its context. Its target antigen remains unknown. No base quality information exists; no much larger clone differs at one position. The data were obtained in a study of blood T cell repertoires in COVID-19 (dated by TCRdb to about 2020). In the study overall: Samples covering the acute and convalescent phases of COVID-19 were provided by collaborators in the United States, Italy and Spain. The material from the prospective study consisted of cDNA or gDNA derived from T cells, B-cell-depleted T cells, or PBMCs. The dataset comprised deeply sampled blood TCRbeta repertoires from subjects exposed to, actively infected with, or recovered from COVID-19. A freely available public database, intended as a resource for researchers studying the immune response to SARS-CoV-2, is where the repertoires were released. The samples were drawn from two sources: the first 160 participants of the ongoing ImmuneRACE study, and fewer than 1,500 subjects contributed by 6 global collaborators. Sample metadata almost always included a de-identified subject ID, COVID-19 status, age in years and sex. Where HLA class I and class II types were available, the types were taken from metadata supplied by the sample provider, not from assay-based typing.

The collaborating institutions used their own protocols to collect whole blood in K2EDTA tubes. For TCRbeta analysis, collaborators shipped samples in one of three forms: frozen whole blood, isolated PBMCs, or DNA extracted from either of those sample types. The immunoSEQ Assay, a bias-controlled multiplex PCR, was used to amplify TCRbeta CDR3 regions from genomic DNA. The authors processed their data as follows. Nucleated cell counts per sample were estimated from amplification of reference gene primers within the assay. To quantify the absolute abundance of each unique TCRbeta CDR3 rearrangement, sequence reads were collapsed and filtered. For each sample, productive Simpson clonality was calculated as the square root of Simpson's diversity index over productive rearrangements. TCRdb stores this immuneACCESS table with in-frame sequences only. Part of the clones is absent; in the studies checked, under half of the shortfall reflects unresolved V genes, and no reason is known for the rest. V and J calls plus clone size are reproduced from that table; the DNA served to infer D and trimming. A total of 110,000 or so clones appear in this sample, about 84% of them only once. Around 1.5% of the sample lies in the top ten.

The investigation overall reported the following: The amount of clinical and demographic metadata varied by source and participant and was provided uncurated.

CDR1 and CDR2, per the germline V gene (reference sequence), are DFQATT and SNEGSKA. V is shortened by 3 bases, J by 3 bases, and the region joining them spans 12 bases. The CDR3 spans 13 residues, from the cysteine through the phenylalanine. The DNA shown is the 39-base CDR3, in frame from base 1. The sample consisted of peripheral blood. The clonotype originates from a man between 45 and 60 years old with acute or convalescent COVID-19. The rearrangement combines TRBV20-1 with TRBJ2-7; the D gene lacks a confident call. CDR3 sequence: CSASVTDLYEQYF. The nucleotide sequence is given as TGCAGTGCTAGTGTTACAGACCTCTACGAGCAGTACTTC.